This T cell receptor beta chain stems from a study of blood T cells in healthy people across ages. Study-level points and caveats: The fall in TCR beta diversity per million T cells was roughly linear with age. Leaving the PBMCs unsorted stopped any conclusive comparison of naive versus antigen-experienced cells.

The CDR3 spans 14 residues. CDR1 and CDR2 from the germline V gene are SGDLS and YYNGEE. Trimming stripped 2 bases from V and 9 bases from J, with 17 bases between. With regard to this clonotype: Its matching antigen is unknown.

Alongside a J-beta primer mix, a sample-barcoded 5' primer served in a second PCR lasting about 7 to 11 cycles. Every sample gave at least 2.5 million paired-end reads containing CDR3. Using its own MiXCR run on the 5' RACE reads, TCRdb lists one record per CDR3 protein. Here the sample spans roughly 800,000 distinct CDR3 sequences, approximately 55% being singletons. What was sequenced was blood. The receptor was derived from a man aged 80 or over in good health. The rearrangement uses TRBV9 and TRBJ2-5, with a weak D call TRBD2 (6 bases). The CDR3 region is CASSVAGDSTAQYF. The CDR3 bases are TGTGCCAGCAGCGTGGCTGGGGACTCCACCGCCCAGTACTTC.